The 28 T cell receptor beta chains listed next were all sequenced from one sample in a study of cytomegalovirus exposure and HLA in healthy donors. Amplification used 60 Vbeta primers and 13 Jbeta primers. The table came from immunoSEQ multiplex PCR; TCRdb's copy has only in-frame clones and leaves some out. The data contain around 90,000 clones, 85% of them singletons. Sequenced: PBMCs. These receptors were taken from a man in his forties or fifties in good health and CMV-seropositive.

J is TRBJ2-3 and V is TRBV13; 9 nucleotides align to TRBD2. J lost 1 base, V lost 5 bases, and 4 bases had no gene match. The CDR3 consists of 15 residues. CDR1 and CDR2 from the germline V gene are PRHDT and FYEKMQ (reference sequence). CDR3 DNA sequence: TGTGCCAGCAGCCCAATAGCGGGAGGCACAGATACGCAGTATTTT. Translation: CASSPIAGGTDTQYF.

V gene TRBV7-8 combines with J gene TRBJ2-6; D is uncertain. Per germline, CDR1 SGHVS and CDR2 FQNEAQ. The ends were cut back, 1 base at V and 4 bases at J, with 11 bases in the middle. This CDR3 contains 16 residues. CDR3 sequence: CASSLEKVAGANVLTF. Written as DNA, the CDR3 is TGTGCCAGCAGCTTAGAGAAGGTAGCAGGGGCCAACGTCCTGACTTTC.

The gene calls are TRBV9 and TRBJ1-2; D is undetermined. The CDR3 is made up of 15 amino acids. Trimming pared 0 bases from V and 4 bases from J, leaving 13 bases between. CDR1 is SGDLS and CDR2 is YYNGEE in the germline V gene. The CDR3 sequence is CASSVAGTTVYGYTF. For the CDR3, the DNA is TGTGCCAGCAGCGTAGCGGGAACAACCGTCTATGGCTACACCTTC.

The rearrangement joins TRBV4-2 to TRBJ2-1; TRBD2 matches 9 bases. Germline V lookup: CDR1 LGHNA, CDR2 YNFKEQ. V lost 1 base to trimming and J lost 4 bases; unmatched junction nucleotides: 2. The CDR3 consists of 15 residues. The CDR3 DNA reads as TGTGCCAGCAGCCAAGGCGGGAGGGTTTACAATGAGCAGTTCTTC. Translating it yields CASSQGGRVYNEQFF.

Comments on this clone: At one boundary the junction diverges from the germline segment, which might be a read error. The genes are TRBV6-1 and TRBJ1-1, with D possibly being TRBD1 (6 bases). Germline CDR1 is MNHNS and CDR2 is SASEGT. The CDR3 extends over 13 amino acids. CDR3 coding DNA: TGTGCCAGCGGTGACAGGCCGAACACTGAAGCTTTCTTT. Translated: CASGDRPNTEAFF.

The chain links TRBV5-1 to TRBJ2-3; 7 positions match TRBD2. In germline, CDR1 is SGHRS, CDR2 YFSETQ. Germline trimming cut 6 bases from V and 4 bases from J; bases unmatched to any gene: 14. The CDR3 has 16 residues. The CDR3 spells CASTGGGRAGSDTQYF. The CDR3 DNA is TGCGCCAGCACCGGTGGTGGGAGGGCTGGCTCAGATACGCAGTATTTT.

V usage is TRBV15 and J usage is TRBJ2-5; TRBD2 agrees at 9 bases. The CDR3 extends over 18 amino acids. The trim removed 4 bases at V and 5 bases at J, leaving 17 bases unmatched. Germline V gene lookup returns CDR1 LNHNV and CDR2 YYDKDF (reference sequence). The CDR3 sequence is CATSTSQIIAGAVETQYF. CDR3 nucleotides: TGTGCCACCAGCACATCACAAATAATAGCGGGAGCGGTCGAGACCCAGTACTTC. The full variable domain, its missing parts supplied by reference TRBV15 and TRBJ2-5, is DAMVIQNPRYQVTQFGKPVTLSCSQTLNHNVMYWYQQKSSQAPKLLFHYYDKDFNNEADTPDNFQSRRPNTSFCFLDIRSPGLGDTAMYLCATSTSQIIAGAVETQYFGPGTRLLVL.

The chain uses TRBV28 and TRBJ2-5; tentatively, D is TRBD2 (7 bases). Germline V gene sequence: CDR1 MDHEN, CDR2 SYDVKM. With 3 bases removed from V and 2 bases from J, the gap between germline ends came to 16 bases. The CDR3 contains 16 residues. The CDR3 protein is CASSFAVGGGQETQYF. CDR3 nucleotide sequence: TGTGCCAGCAGTTTCGCTGTAGGGGGGGGACAAGAGACCCAGTACTTC. Full variable domain (outside the CDR3, taken from reference TRBV28 and TRBJ2-5): DVKVTQSSRYLVKRTGEKVFLECVQDMDHENMFWYRQDPGLGLRLIYFSYDVKMKEKGDIPEGYSVSREKKERFSLILESASTNQTSMYLCASSFAVGGGQETQYFGPGTRLLVL.

This clone was found a few times. V usage is TRBV27 and J usage is TRBJ2-7; 8 nucleotides match TRBD2. Germline lookup yields CDR1 MNHEY and CDR2 SMNVEV (reference sequence). The CDR3 totals 15 residues. V trimming: 3 bases; J trimming: 2 bases; junction bases outside the gene matches: 6. The DNA of the CDR3 is TGTGCCAGCAGTTTCCAAATAGCGGGACCCTACGAGCAGTACTTC. This codes for CASSFQIAGPYEQYF.

The chain couples TRBV5-1 to TRBJ2-3; D is perhaps TRBD1 (5 bases). Trimming took 4 bases from V and 5 from J, leaving 17 bases between them. The CDR3 totals 15 residues. The V gene's germline CDR1 is SGHRS and CDR2 YFSETQ. DNA for the CDR3: TGCGCCAGCAGCCCCCAGGCAGGGCACGGAGATACGCAGTATTTT. Its protein is CASSPQAGHGDTQYF.

There are a few counts of this clone. The genes are TRBV7-6 and TRBJ2-5; D unclear. This CDR3 contains 13 residues. V lost 2 bases to trimming and J lost 1 base, with 5 bases between them. The germline V gene has CDR1 SGHVS and CDR2 FNYEAQ. The CDR3 DNA is TGTGCCAGCAGCTTACGCAGCCAAGAGACCCAGTACTTC. It translates to CASSLRSQETQYF.

The J gene is TRBJ2-3, the V gene TRBV21-1; TRBD2, the D gene given by the table, was not confirmed from the DNA. TRBV21-1 is recorded as a pseudogene. CDR3 length equals 16 residues. CDR3 sequence (DNA): TGTGCCAGCAGCAAAGAAAAACTAGCGGGCACAGATACGCAGTATTTT. Translated: CASSKEKLAGTDTQYF.

A single count supports this clone. The chain uses TRBV19 and TRBJ1-2; tentative D call: TRBD1 (5 bases). This CDR3 spans 16 amino acids. Germline V gene lookup returns CDR1 LNHDA and CDR2 SQIVND (reference sequence). With 6 bases removed from V and 7 bases from J, the gap between germline ends came to 24 bases. In nucleotides, the CDR3 is TGTGCCAGTAGGACAGAAACGTTGAAAAGTAGTTTTGGCTACACCTTC. Its translation: CASRTETLKSSFGYTF.

This clone appeared once. The chain recombines TRBV5-4 with TRBJ2-5, with TRBD1 matching over 9 bases. Gene TRBJ2-7 matches the end of the DNA better, so the J call may be wrong. Germline lookup yields CDR1 SGHNT and CDR2 YYREEE (reference sequence). This CDR3 contains 17 residues. The CDR3: CASRFPGTGGHDYEQYF. The DNA for the CDR3 is TGTGCCAGCAGGTTTCCTGGAACAGGGGGCCACGATTACGAGCAGTACTTC.

J is TRBJ2-5 and V is TRBV5-1, with 9 bases identical to TRBD2. The length of the CDR3 is 14 residues. Germline V gene lookup returns CDR1 SGHRS and CDR2 YFSETQ. V lost 4 bases to trimming and J lost 5 bases; unmatched junction nucleotides: 6. Written as DNA, the CDR3 is TGCGCCAGCAGCCGTAGCGGGAGCTCGGAGACCCAGTACTTC. The encoded protein is CASSRSGSSETQYF.

This clone was seen a handful of times. The CDR3, as DNA: TGTGCCAGCAGCCACAGTGGCGGGGAGCTGTTTTTT. Its protein product is CASSHSGGELFF. This chain links TRBV7-3 with TRBJ2-2; D not resolved. Trimming removed 5 bases at V and 7 bases at J, with 8 bases between. Germline assignment: CDR1 SGHTA and CDR2 FQGTGA. The CDR3 is 12 amino acids.

The DNA for the CDR3 is TGTGCCAGCAGCCAACGGACAGGAATCAATCAGCCCCAGCATTTT. Translating it yields CASSQRTGINQPQHF. This chain uses TRBV5-5 with TRBJ1-5, with 7 bases matching TRBD1. The CDR3 extends over 15 amino acids. CDR1 is SGHKS, CDR2 YYEKEE, per germline (reference sequence). The J segment lost 3 bases and the V segment lost 4 bases, leaving 7 bases of the junction unmatched.

The chain couples TRBV7-2 to TRBJ1-2; D uncertain. This CDR3 contains 14 residues. Germline V gives CDR1 SGHTA, CDR2 FQGNSA. With 2 bases removed from V and 2 bases from J, the gap between germline ends came to 9 bases. In DNA, the CDR3 is TGTGCCAGCAGCTTAAACGGACTCAACTATGGCTACACCTTC. This encodes CASSLNGLNYGYTF. Based on the CDR3 plus reference TRBV7-2 and TRBJ1-2, the full variable domain is GAGVSQSPSNKVTEKGKDVELRCDPISGHTALYWYRQSLGQGLEFLIYFQGNSAPDKSGLPSDRFSAERTGGSVSTLTIQRTQQEDSAVYLCASSLNGLNYGYTFGSGTRLTVV.

This clone came up a few times. The chain recombines TRBV9 with TRBJ2-7, with 8 bases identical to TRBD1. The CDR3 is 15 amino acids. In germline, CDR1 is SGDLS, CDR2 YYNGEE. Germline trimming cut 3 bases from V and 2 bases from J; bases unmatched to any gene: 7. The CDR3 region is CASSAGQGGTYEQYF. For the CDR3, the DNA is TGTGCCAGCAGCGCCGGACAGGGTGGAACCTACGAGCAGTACTTC.

The chain employs TRBV7-2 and TRBJ2-1, with a tentative D call TRBD1 (5 bases). The CDR3 is 18 residues long. The germline V gene encodes CDR1 SGHTA and CDR2 FQGNSA. V shed 1 base and J shed 0 bases, with 16 bases lying between them. CDR3 sequence reads: CASSLVPLATGSYNEQFF. Written as DNA, the CDR3 is TGTGCCAGCAGCTTAGTACCTTTGGCCACAGGCTCCTACAATGAGCAGTTCTTC. The full variable domain, with the rest looked up from reference TRBV7-2 and TRBJ2-1, is GAGVSQSPSNKVTEKGKDVELRCDPISGHTALYWYRQSLGQGLEFLIYFQGNSAPDKSGLPSDRFSAERTGGSVSTLTIQRTQQEDSAVYLCASSLVPLATGSYNEQFFGPGTRLTVL.

The chain combines TRBV28 with TRBJ1-4, with 9 nucleotides matching TRBD1. CDR1 is MDHEN, CDR2 SYDVKM, per germline. V dropped 6 bases and J dropped 7; count of bases not matched to a gene: 6. CDR3 length: 14 amino acids. This CDR3 is CASRTGTGFEKLFF. CDR3 nucleotide sequence: TGTGCCAGCAGAACCGGGACAGGGTTTGAAAAACTGTTTTTT.

This clone was detected once. This chain uses TRBV5-8 with TRBJ2-7; no clear D gene. Trimming took 0 bases from V and 7 from J, leaving 5 bases between them. This CDR3 comprises 11 residues. In germline, CDR1 is SGHTS, CDR2 YDEGEE. Here the CDR3 reads CASSLAREQYF. CDR3 DNA: TGTGCCAGCAGCTTGGCCAGGGAGCAGTACTTC.

The gene calls are TRBV6-4 and TRBJ2-7; 8 positions agree with TRBD1. V gave up 9 bases and J gave up 1 base; unmatched junction bases: 5. The CDR3 totals 13 residues. The germline CDR1 and CDR2 sequences are MRHNA and SNTAGT. In nucleotides, the CDR3 is TGTGCCAGACACAGGGGGGCTTCCTACGAGCAGTACTTC. Translation: CARHRGASYEQYF.

V gene TRBV11-2 combines with J gene TRBJ2-3; possible D gene TRBD1, 6 bases. V was clipped by 1 base and J by 6 bases, with 8 bases between them. Germline lookup yields CDR1 SGHAT and CDR2 FQNNGV. This CDR3 has 13 residues. This CDR3 is CASSLVRGDTQYF. CDR3 DNA sequence: TGTGCCAGCAGCTTAGTAAGGGGGGATACGCAGTATTTT. The entire variable domain, with the rest obtained from reference TRBV11-2 and TRBJ2-3, is as follows: EAGVAQSPRYKIIEKRQSVAFWCNPISGHATLYWYQQILGQGPKLLIQFQNNGVVDDSQLPKDRFSAERLKGVDSTLKIQPAKLEDSAVYLCASSLVRGDTQYFGPGTRLTVL.

J is TRBJ2-1 and V is TRBV5-1, with a weak D call TRBD2 (5 bases). V gave up 0 bases and J gave up 7 bases, with 14 bases separating them. Germline CDR1 and CDR2: SGHRS and YFSETQ. This CDR3 contains 15 residues. CDR3 coding DNA: TGCGCCAGCAGCTTGGGGGCTTCAACTAGGAATGAGCAGTTCTTC. Amino acids: CASSLGASTRNEQFF.

This clone was counted a few times. The rearrangement links TRBV2 to TRBJ2-1, with TRBD2 matching 9 bases. CDR1 and CDR2 from the germline V gene are SNHLY and FYNNEI. The ends lost 2 bases at V and 6 bases at J; junction bases unmatched: 8. CDR3 length: 16 residues. This CDR3 reads CASSESSGGALNEQFF. CDR3 in DNA: TGTGCCAGCAGTGAAAGTAGCGGGGGCGCCCTCAATGAGCAGTTCTTC.

The CDR3 DNA follows: TGTGCCAGTATACGGAGGGGACAGGGCTATGAGCCCCAGCATTTT. This sequence encodes CASIRRGQGYEPQHF. The V gene is TRBV19, the J gene TRBJ1-5, with 9 bases identical to TRBD1. The length of the CDR3 is 15 residues. The V segment lost 7 bases and the J segment 8 bases; nucleotides outside the gene matches: 12. The germline CDR1 and CDR2 sequences are LNHDA and SQIVND (reference sequence).

This sequence joins TRBV11-2 and TRBJ2-7; 7 nucleotides agree with TRBD1. Germline lookup yields CDR1 SGHAT and CDR2 FQNNGV. Trimming removed 1 base from V and 4 bases from J; junction bases left unmatched: 4. The CDR3 runs to 14 residues. The CDR3 here is CASSLAGGQYEQYF. The CDR3 DNA follows: TGTGCCAGCAGCTTAGCAGGGGGTCAGTACGAGCAGTACTTC. The whole variable domain, remainder taken from reference TRBV11-2 and TRBJ2-7, is EAGVAQSPRYKIIEKRQSVAFWCNPISGHATLYWYQQILGQGPKLLIQFQNNGVVDDSQLPKDRFSAERLKGVDSTLKIQPAKLEDSAVYLCASSLAGGQYEQYFGPGTRLTVT.